The 2 T cell receptor beta chains reported below all come from one sample, sequenced in a study of cytomegalovirus exposure and HLA in healthy donors. This PCR relied on a set of 60 Vbeta primers and 13 Jbeta primers. TCRdb's copy holds only in-frame clones and misses some; the assay was immunoSEQ multiplex PCR. The data contain around 80,000 clones, roughly 65% of them singletons. The sequenced material came from PBMCs. These TCRs come from a male donor in good health and CMV-seropositive.

The chain combines TRBV19 with TRBJ2-3, with TRBD2 identical over 8 bases. This CDR3 contains 14 residues. V was clipped by 5 bases and J by 0 bases; unmatched bases: 1. Germline V gene lookup returns CDR1 LNHDA and CDR2 SQIVND (reference sequence). CDR3 DNA sequence: TGTGCCAGTAGTTTAGCGGGGAGCACAGATACGCAGTATTTT. Encoded protein: CASSLAGSTDTQYF.

The chain uses TRBV20-1 and TRBJ1-1, with D uncertain. This CDR3 comprises 11 residues. CDR1 is DFQATT, CDR2 SNEGSKA, per germline (reference sequence). Deletions cut 8 bases from V and 1 base from J, with 8 bases between. For the CDR3, the DNA is TGCAGTCCCCCCCGGAACACTGAAGCTTTCTTT. Translating gives CSPPRNTEAFF.